Shown below are 23 T cell receptor beta chains from a single sample sequenced in a study of blood T cells in healthy people across ages. It was with a sample-barcoded 5' primer and a J-beta primer mix that a second PCR of roughly 6 to 12 cycles was run. TCRdb called the 5' RACE reads again in MiXCR, with one record for every CDR3 protein. The sample holds nearly 800,000 distinct CDR3 sequences, around 25% seen once. These data also formed part of another study, on T cells of mothers and their children.

Sequencing was carried out using blood. Receptors were obtained from a boy aged 10-17 years in good health.

The chain recombines TRBV4-3 with TRBJ1-4; a possible D gene is TRBD1 (5 bases). V lost 0 bases to trimming and J lost 8 bases, with 16 bases between them. CDR3 size: 16 residues. The germline V gene encodes CDR1 LGHNA and CDR2 YSLEER. As DNA, the CDR3 is TGCGCCAGCAGCCAAGATTCGGAAAGGGGCCGAGAAAAACTGTTTTTT. Translating it yields CASSQDSERGREKLFF.

Comment on this clonotype: At one of its ends the junction is not consistent with the germline gene, which may arise from a read error. The chain has TRBV29-1 and TRBJ2-4; D possibly corresponds to TRBD2 (5 bases). This CDR3 contains 13 residues. Germline V lookup: CDR1 SQVTM, CDR2 ANQGSEA. The CDR3 loop reads CSVEEGLQNIQYF. CDR3 nucleotides: TGCAGCGTCGAAGAGGGCCTTCAAAACATTCAGTACTTC. Supplemented by reference TRBV29-1 and TRBJ2-4, the full variable domain reads SAVISQKPSRDICQRGTSLTIQCQVDSQVTMMFWYRQQPGQSLTLIATANQGSEATYESGFVIDKFPISRPNLTFSTLTVSNMSPEDSSIYLCSVEEGLQNIQYFGAGTRLSVL.

V gene TRBV24-1 combines with J gene TRBJ2-5, with 8 bases fitting TRBD2. The germline V gene has CDR1 KGHDR and CDR2 SFDVKD. After removal of 1 base from V and 0 bases from J, the junction contained 3 bases not matched to a gene. This CDR3 region has 16 residues. CDR3 bases: TGTGCCACCAGTGATTTTTCGCGGGGGGACCAAGAGACCCAGTACTTC. This sequence encodes CATSDFSRGDQETQYF.

This clonotype was detected a few times. The chain links TRBV28 to TRBJ2-3, with D unclear. Trimming took 5 bases from V and 6 from J, leaving 12 bases between them. Germline CDR1 and CDR2: MDHEN and SYDVKM. The CDR3 is made up of 13 amino acids. The CDR3: CASSLSGSDTQYF. The DNA of the CDR3 is TGTGCCAGCAGTCTTTCTGGATCGGATACGCAGTATTTT.

This clonotype was recorded a few times. The chain joins TRBV7-2 to TRBJ2-5; 9 positions match TRBD1. The V segment lost 3 bases and the J segment 5 bases; nucleotides outside the gene matches: 10. Germline CDR1 SGHTA, CDR2 FQGNSA. The CDR3 sequence is 16 residues long. This chain's CDR3 is CASSLPGTGRTETQYF. CDR3 DNA: TGTGCCAGCAGCTTGCCCGGGACAGGGAGAACGGAGACCCAGTACTTC.

V and J are TRBV5-6 and TRBJ2-1; possibly TRBD1 or TRBD2 for D (5 bases each). The V gene lost 4 bases and the J gene lost 9 bases, with 17 bases spanning the gap. The CDR3 is made up of 14 amino acids. Per germline, CDR1 SGHDT and CDR2 YYEEEE. The CDR3 coding sequence is TGTGCCAGCAGCCCACGGGGACGGTTTAGTGAGCAGTTCTTC. Its protein is CASSPRGRFSEQFF.

This clonotype showed up just a few times. A much more abundant neighbour one base away suggests this may be a read error. The V call is TRBV2, the J call TRBJ2-7; D unclear. The CDR3 extends over 12 amino acids. Trimming shortened V by 7 bases and J by 2 bases, and 9 bases separated the two germline ends. Germline V lookup: CDR1 SNHLY, CDR2 FYNNEI. The CDR3 protein is CASKGGTYEQYF. Written as DNA, the CDR3 is TGTGCCAGCAAGGGCGGCACCTACGAGCAGTACTTC.

The rearrangement links TRBV27 to TRBJ2-1, with D possibly matching TRBD1 (5 bases). V lost 1 base and J 7 bases, leaving 20 bases between the germline ends. This CDR3 region has 17 residues. Germline V CDR1 and CDR2: MNHEY, SMNVEV (reference sequence). The CDR3 DNA is TGTGCCAGCAGTTTATATACAGGTTCTCTTCTTCCTAATGAGCAGTTCTTC. This sequence encodes CASSLYTGSLLPNEQFF.

The genes are TRBV29-1 and TRBJ2-1, with 8 nucleotides matching TRBD1. Trimming at V came to 0 bases and at J to 7 bases, leaving 11 bases not matched to a gene. Germline lookup yields CDR1 SQVTM and CDR2 ANQGSEA. CDR3 size: 16 residues. The CDR3 region has the DNA TGCAGCGTTGAAGAGGACAGGACAGGGACGTGGAATGAGCAGTTCTTC. Its translation: CSVEEDRTGTWNEQFF.

The chain carries TRBV12-3 or TRBV12-4 and TRBJ1-5; D gene unclear. V shed 4 bases and J shed 2 bases, with 12 bases lying between them. The length of the CDR3 is 15 residues. The CDR3 coding sequence is TGTGCCAGCAGTTACCGGCCCGTTGGCAATCAGCCCCAGCATTTT. It translates to CASSYRPVGNQPQHF.

This clonotype was observed a few times. The junction differs from germline at one of its ends, possibly a read error. The chain carries TRBV20-1 and TRBJ1-4, with D perhaps TRBD1 (5 bases). Germline assignment: CDR1 DFQATT and CDR2 SNEGSKA (reference sequence). The CDR3 runs to 14 residues. Here the CDR3 DNA reads TGCAGTGCTAGAGACGGGGGAAGGAATGAAAAACTGCTTTTT. Translation gives CSARDGGRNEKLLF.

This clonotype was counted only a few times. V and J are TRBV20-1 and TRBJ1-3; D gene unclear. Trimming left V 0 bases short and J 2 bases short, with 8 bases between. Germline V gene lookup returns CDR1 DFQATT and CDR2 SNEGSKA (reference sequence). The CDR3 length is 14 residues. DNA of the CDR3: TGCAGTGCTAGAGATCTGGGAACTGGAAACACCATATATTTT. Translating gives CSARDLGTGNTIYF.

CDR3: CASSEFDMYQETQYF. Written as DNA, the CDR3 is TGTGCCAGCAGTGAATTCGATATGTACCAAGAGACCCAGTACTTC. The chain carries TRBV25-1 and TRBJ2-5, with D unclear. V was trimmed by 1 base and J by 0 bases, leaving 9 bases between them. The germline gives CDR1 MGHDK, CDR2 SYGVNS. There are 15 residues in the CDR3. Using reference TRBV25-1 and TRBJ2-5 for the parts outside the CDR3, the full variable domain is EADIYQTPRYLVIGTGKKITLECSQTMGHDKMYWYQQDPGMELHLIHYSYGVNSTEKGDLSSESTVSRIRTEHFPLTLESARPSHTSQYLCASSEFDMYQETQYFGPGTRLLVL.

This clonotype has just a few counts. The V gene is TRBV3-1, the J gene TRBJ2-5, with 9 nucleotides matching TRBD2. The CDR3 consists of 16 residues. The J segment lost 2 bases and the V segment lost 6 bases, leaving 10 bases of the junction unmatched. Looked up from germline, CDR1 is LGHDT and CDR2 is YNNKEL (reference sequence). CDR3 sequence reads: CASSHKRGDIQETQYF. CDR3 sequence (DNA): TGTGCCAGCAGTCACAAGCGGGGGGACATTCAAGAGACCCAGTACTTC.

This clonotype was observed a few times. The V gene is TRBV10-3, the J gene TRBJ2-7; D call uncertain. The CDR3 spans 13 residues. The V gene lost 5 bases and the J gene lost 0 bases, with 8 bases spanning the gap. Looked up from germline, CDR1 is ENHRY and CDR2 is SYGVKD. The CDR3 DNA follows: TGTGCCATCAGTCCCGACAACTCCTACGAGCAGTACTTC. Translation: CAISPDNSYEQYF.

The chain links TRBV13 to TRBJ2-3; TRBD2 might be the D (5 bases). The V gene lost 3 bases and the J gene lost 1 base, with 11 bases spanning the gap. Germline V CDR1 and CDR2: PRHDT, FYEKMQ (reference sequence). The CDR3 sequence is 15 residues long. As DNA, the CDR3 is TGTGCCAGCAGCTTCGCGACTATCGGCACAGATACGCAGTATTTT. The encoded protein is CASSFATIGTDTQYF.

The chain recombines TRBV4-2 with TRBJ2-5; D may be TRBD1 (5 bases). The V gene's germline CDR1 is LGHNA and CDR2 YNFKEQ. Trimming pared 0 bases from V and 4 bases from J, leaving 12 bases between. This CDR3 region has 15 residues. The CDR3 sequence: CASSQEARGVETQYF. For the CDR3, the DNA is TGTGCCAGCAGCCAAGAGGCAAGGGGTGTAGAGACCCAGTACTTC.

V gene TRBV12-3 or TRBV12-4 combines with J gene TRBJ2-5; D is perhaps TRBD1 (5 bases). The closer fit of TRBJ2-7 to the DNA end suggests the J call may be wrong. This CDR3 has 12 amino acids. The CDR3 loop is CASSPQGPEQYF. The CDR3 bases are TGTGCCAGCAGCCCCCAGGGTCCCGAGCAGTACTTC.

This clonotype has more than one count but fewer than ten. The chain links TRBV7-2 to TRBJ2-5; D ambiguous. Trimming removed 6 bases from V and 1 base from J, with 12 bases in between. The CDR3 is 14 amino acids. CDR1 and CDR2 from the germline V gene are SGHTA and FQGNSA. The CDR3 region is CASRANAPQETQYF. The CDR3 DNA reads as TGTGCCAGCAGAGCAAACGCGCCCCAAGAGACCCAGTACTTC. The full variable domain, with the rest looked up from reference TRBV7-2 and TRBJ2-5, is GAGVSQSPSNKVTEKGKDVELRCDPISGHTALYWYRQSLGQGLEFLIYFQGNSAPDKSGLPSDRFSAERTGGSVSTLTIQRTQQEDSAVYLCASRANAPQETQYFGPGTRLLVL.

The sample holds a few counts of this clonotype. J is TRBJ1-2 and V is TRBV20-1; 8 positions match TRBD1. CDR1 and CDR2 from the germline V gene are DFQATT and SNEGSKA (reference sequence). With V trimmed by 0 bases and J by 0 bases, 0 bases remained unmatched. The CDR3 has 14 residues. CDR3 amino acids: CSARETGANYGYTF. DNA for the CDR3: TGCAGTGCTAGAGAGACAGGGGCTAACTATGGCTACACCTTC.

This clonotype was seen a few times. The V and J genes are TRBV6-6 and TRBJ1-4, with D hard to call. This CDR3 has 15 amino acids. V lost 2 bases, J lost 8 bases, and 15 bases lay in between. Germline CDR1 MNHNY, CDR2 SVGAGI (reference sequence). The CDR3 DNA reads TGTGCCAGCAGTTACGGTAGAGGCTACGAGGAAAAACTGTTTTTT. Translation: CASSYGRGYEEKLFF.

The CDR3 is CASKGQGYTEAFF. The CDR3 DNA reads as TGTGCCAGCAAGGGACAGGGGTACACTGAAGCTTTCTTT. The rearrangement joins TRBV2 to TRBJ1-1, with 10 bases lining up with TRBD1. Germline CDR1 is SNHLY and CDR2 is FYNNEI. This CDR3 is built from 13 residues. V gave up 7 bases and J gave up 3 bases; unmatched junction bases: 2.

The chain employs TRBV6-6 and TRBJ2-5; 10 nucleotides line up with TRBD1. The V gene end was trimmed by 7 bases and the J gene end by 11 bases; junction bases not matched to a gene: 13. This CDR3 is built from 14 residues. The germline V gene encodes CDR1 MNHNY and CDR2 SVGAGI (reference sequence). CDR3 in amino acids: CASIAGTGVGEQYF. CDR3 coding DNA: TGTGCCAGCATTGCCGGGACAGGGGTGGGTGAGCAGTACTTC.